A single T cell receptor (beta chain) is shown here with its context. Its recognized antigen is unknown. Per-base qualities were not stored, and no clone one base away is much larger. TCRbeta CDR3 regions were amplified from genomic DNA using the immunoSEQ Assay, a bias-controlled multiplex PCR. The study's processing was this. The number of nucleated cells in each sample was estimated by amplification of reference gene primers within the assay. To quantify the absolute abundance of each unique TCRbeta CDR3 rearrangement, sequence reads were collapsed and filtered. For each sample, productive Simpson clonality was calculated as the square root of Simpson's diversity index over productive rearrangements. In its TCRdb copy, this immuneACCESS table keeps in-frame sequences only and misses some clones. Where compared with another copy, unresolved V genes explain less than half of these, and the others have no known cause. Clone size and V and J calls were adopted from that table, with D and trimming inferred from the DNA. The sample data list roughly 290,000 clones, and around 89% of these were observed just once. The leading ten clones occupy roughly 0.8% of the sample.

This sample stems from a study of blood T cell repertoires in COVID-19 (dated by TCRdb to about 2020). Study-wide context: Samples covering the acute and convalescent phases of COVID-19 were provided by collaborators in the United States, Italy and Spain. The material from the prospective study consisted of cDNA or gDNA derived from T cells, B-cell-depleted T cells, or PBMCs. Subjects who had been exposed to COVID-19, were actively infected with it, or had recovered from it provided the deeply sampled blood TCRbeta repertoires that made up the dataset. A freely available public database, intended as a resource for researchers studying the immune response to SARS-CoV-2, is where the repertoires were released. The samples were drawn from two sources: the first 160 participants of the ongoing ImmuneRACE study, and 1,000 to 1,500 subjects contributed by 6 global collaborators. Sample metadata almost always included a de-identified subject ID, COVID-19 status, age in years and sex. Where available, HLA class I and class II types were obtained from metadata supplied by the sample provider rather than from assay-based typing. Paper-wide results and their limitations: The amount of clinical and demographic metadata varied by source and participant and was provided uncurated.

CDR1 and CDR2 are drawn from the germline V gene: SGHAT, FQNNGV. The V and J ends are trimmed by 1 base and 3 bases, leaving 15 bases between them. The CDR3 starts with the cysteine, ends with the phenylalanine, and has 17 residues. Here the CDR3 DNA is all that survives: 51 bases in frame from base 1. The collaborating institutions used their own protocols to collect whole blood in K2EDTA tubes. For TCRbeta analysis, collaborator samples were shipped as frozen whole blood, as isolated PBMCs, or as DNA extracted from either sample type. Here the chain combines TRBV11-2 and TRBJ2-2, and perhaps TRBD1 as D gene, on 5 matching bases. The sequence was obtained from a man aged 25 to 45 with acute or convalescent COVID-19. Specimen: peripheral blood. DNA sequence: TGTGCCAGCAGCTTAGGGGGCCAAGGGATGGACACCGGGGAGCTGTTTTTT. Its coded protein is CASSLGGQGMDTGELFF.